This T cell receptor (beta chain) was captured in a study of shared clonotypes between healthy human individuals. Across the study: The people who gave samples were two women and a few men aged 18 to 49. Study outcomes and limitations: Naive CD4 clonotypes were shared across several donors at roughly 5.5%. Naive subsets typically showed greater estimated richness than memory subsets.

Trimming took 1 base from V and 8 from J; bases not matched to a gene: 8. CDR1 is MGHRA, CDR2 YSYEKL, per germline. The CDR3 is made up of 16 amino acids. Of note for this clone: Antigen unknown.

Method: immunoSEQ multiplex PCR; TCRdb's copy keeps in-frame clones and lacks some. The sample holds millions of clones; roughly 94% are singletons and the top ten take around 0.13%. The source of this sequence is a man younger than 30 in good health. The rearrangement joins TRBV4-1 to TRBJ1-4, with 9 bases lining up with TRBD1. Sequencing was done on a sample of naive CD4+ T cells sorted from blood. Subset indicated: CD45RA+ positively selected. CDR3 sequence: CASSQGWGQGGEKLFF. CDR3 bases: TGCGCCAGCAGCCAAGGCTGGGGACAGGGTGGGGAAAAACTGTTTTTT.